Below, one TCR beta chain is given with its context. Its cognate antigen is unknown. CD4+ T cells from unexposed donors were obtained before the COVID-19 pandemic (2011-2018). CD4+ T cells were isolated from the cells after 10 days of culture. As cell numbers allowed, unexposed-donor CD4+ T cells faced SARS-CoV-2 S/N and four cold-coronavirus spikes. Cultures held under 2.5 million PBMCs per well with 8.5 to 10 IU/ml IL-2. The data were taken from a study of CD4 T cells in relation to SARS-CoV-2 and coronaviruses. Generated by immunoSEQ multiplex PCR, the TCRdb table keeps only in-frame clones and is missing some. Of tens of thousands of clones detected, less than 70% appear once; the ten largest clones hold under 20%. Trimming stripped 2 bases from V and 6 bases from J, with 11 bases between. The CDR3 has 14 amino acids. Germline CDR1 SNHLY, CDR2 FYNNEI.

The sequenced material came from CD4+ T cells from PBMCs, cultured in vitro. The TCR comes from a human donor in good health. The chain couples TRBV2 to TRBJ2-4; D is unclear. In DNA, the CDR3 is TGTGCCAGCAGTGAATCTACCCGAGGAAACATTCAGTACTTC. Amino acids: CASSESTRGNIQYF.